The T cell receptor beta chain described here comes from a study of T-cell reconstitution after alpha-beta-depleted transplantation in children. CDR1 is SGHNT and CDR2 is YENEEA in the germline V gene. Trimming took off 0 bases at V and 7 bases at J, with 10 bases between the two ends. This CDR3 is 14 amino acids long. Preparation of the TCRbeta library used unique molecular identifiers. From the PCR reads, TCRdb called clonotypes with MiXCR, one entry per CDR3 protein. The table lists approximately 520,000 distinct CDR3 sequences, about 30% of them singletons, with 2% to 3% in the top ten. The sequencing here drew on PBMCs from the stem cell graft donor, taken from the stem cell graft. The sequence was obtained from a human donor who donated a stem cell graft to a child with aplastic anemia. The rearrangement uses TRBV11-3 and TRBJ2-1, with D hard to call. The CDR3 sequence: CASSLDPTKNEQFF. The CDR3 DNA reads TGTGCCAGCAGCTTAGATCCGACGAAGAATGAGCAGTTCTTC.